Shown below are 32 T cell receptor beta chains from a single sample sequenced in a study of cytomegalovirus exposure and HLA in healthy donors. PCR was performed using 60 Vbeta and 13 Jbeta primers. Libraries were prepared by immunoSEQ multiplex PCR; TCRdb keeps only in-frame clonotypes and omits some of them. The sample contains some 150,000 clones, about 82% of which appear only once. The specimen was PBMCs. The receptors were sampled from a female donor in good health and CMV-seropositive.

This chain connects TRBV7-9 to TRBJ2-5, with 8 bases identical to TRBD1. The J call may be wrong; the DNA end is better matched by TRBJ2-7. Germline CDR1 and CDR2: SEHNR and FQNEAQ (reference sequence). The CDR3 sequence is 16 residues long. CDR3 bases: TGTGCCAGCAGCTTAGTTGGGACAGGTGCATCCTACGAGCAGTACTTC. It encodes CASSLVGTGASYEQYF.

The chain uses TRBV7-2 and TRBJ1-2; the D gene is possibly TRBD1 (5 bases). V gave up 2 bases and J gave up 3 bases, with 13 bases separating them. The CDR3 spans 15 residues. Per the germline V gene, CDR1 is SGHTA and CDR2 is FQGNSA. Written as DNA, the CDR3 is TGTGCCAGCAGCTTACGCAGGGAACTCTACTATGGCTACACCTTC. It is translated as CASSLRRELYYGYTF.

This clone is a singleton in its sample. The chain couples TRBV6-6 to TRBJ1-5; TRBD1 matches 7 bases. The CDR3 covers 14 residues. Trimming took 6 bases from V and 6 from J; bases not matched to a gene: 8. CDR1 and CDR2 (germline): MNHNY, SVGAGI (reference sequence). The CDR3 bases are TGTGCCAGCAGACCCGACAGGGCGCCTCAGCCCCAGCATTTT. Translating gives CASRPDRAPQPQHF.

The DNA of the CDR3 is TGTGCCAGCAGCGACCGACAGCTCTTGAACACTGAAGCTTTCTTT. Translated, it gives CASSDRQLLNTEAFF. The chain uses TRBV11-2 and TRBJ1-1; possible D gene TRBD1, 5 bases. The length of the CDR3 is 15 residues. V lost 5 bases to trimming and J lost 0 bases, with 13 bases between them. Germline loops: CDR1 SGHAT, CDR2 FQNNGV.

V gene TRBV11-2 combines with J gene TRBJ1-2; D is possibly TRBD1 (5 bases). Deletions cut 1 base from V and 4 bases from J, with 10 bases between. CDR1 and CDR2 (germline): SGHAT, FQNNGV. The CDR3 sequence is 14 residues long. The chain's CDR3 is CASSLGSGFYGYTF. The DNA of the CDR3 is TGTGCCAGCAGCTTAGGGTCAGGGTTCTATGGCTACACCTTC.

This rearrangement joins TRBV2 to TRBJ2-7; 9 bases line up with TRBD2. The CDR3 length is 13 residues. Trimming cost V 4 bases and J 7 bases; bases outside gene matches: 5. CDR1 and CDR2 from the germline V gene are SNHLY and FYNNEI. The CDR3 loop reads CASSVLAGDEQYF. For the CDR3, the DNA is TGTGCCAGCAGTGTCTTAGCGGGGGATGAGCAGTACTTC. Full variable domain (missing parts from reference TRBV2 and TRBJ2-7): EPEVTQTPSHQVTQMGQEVILRCVPISNHLYFYWYRQILGQKVEFLVSFYNNEISEKSEIFDDQFSVERPDGSNFTLKIRSTKLEDSAMYFCASSVLAGDEQYFGPGTRLTVT.

This rearrangement joins TRBV10-3 to TRBJ1-6, with a possible D match to TRBD1 (6 bases). The CDR3 has 14 amino acids. The V end lost 3 bases, the J end lost 9 bases, and 12 bases lay between the germline ends. Germline CDR1 and CDR2: ENHRY and SYGVKD. The CDR3 here is CAISEQGASSPLHF. CDR3 coding DNA: TGTGCCATCAGTGAACAGGGTGCAAGTTCACCCCTCCACTTT.

This clone was detected only once. V gene TRBV29-1 combines with J gene TRBJ1-2; 8 nucleotides align to TRBD1. V was clipped by 3 bases and J by 7 bases; unmatched bases: 7. Germline assignment: CDR1 SQVTM and CDR2 ANQGSEA. This CDR3 is built from 13 residues. CDR3 residues: CSVDMDRATGYTF. The CDR3 DNA follows: TGCAGCGTTGACATGGACAGGGCGACTGGCTACACCTTC. The variable domain in full, with the rest retrieved from reference TRBV29-1 and TRBJ1-2, is SAVISQKPSRDICQRGTSLTIQCQVDSQVTMMFWYRQQPGQSLTLIATANQGSEATYESGFVIDKFPISRPNLTFSTLTVSNMSPEDSSIYLCSVDMDRATGYTFGSGTRLTVV.

The chain carries TRBV5-1 and TRBJ2-2; the match to TRBD2 covers 8 bases. CDR1 is SGHRS and CDR2 is YFSETQ in the germline V gene. The length of the CDR3 is 15 residues. J gave up 5 bases and V 1 base, and 4 bases lay outside the gene matches. The DNA of the CDR3 is TGCGCCAGCAGCTTGATGAGCGGGAGTACCGGGGAGCTGTTTTTT. It yields the protein CASSLMSGSTGELFF.

The rearrangement joins TRBV28 to TRBJ1-1, with 8 positions matching TRBD1. V dropped 5 bases and J dropped 0; count of bases not matched to a gene: 5. Per the germline V gene, CDR1 is MDHEN and CDR2 is SYDVKM. The CDR3 covers 15 residues. CDR3 DNA sequence: TGTGCCAGCAGTCCCGCGGACAGGGTGAACACTGAAGCTTTCTTT. It translates to CASSPADRVNTEAFF.

The V and J genes are TRBV11-2 and TRBJ1-1, with D possibly TRBD1 on 5 matching bases. The CDR3 contains 15 residues. Trimming shortened V by 0 bases and J by 4 bases, and 12 bases separated the two germline ends. CDR1 is SGHAT, CDR2 FQNNGV, per germline. In DNA, the CDR3 is TGTGCCAGCAGCTTAGATCCGGTCGGGGGCACTGAAGCTTTCTTT. It codes for CASSLDPVGGTEAFF.

The V gene is TRBV6-5, the J gene TRBJ1-2; D not certain. V lost 4 bases to trimming and J lost 4 bases, with 16 bases between them. CDR3 length: 15 residues. Germline V gene lookup returns CDR1 MNHEY and CDR2 SVGAGI. This chain's CDR3 is CASSSDHLGSYGYTF. CDR3 nucleotide sequence: TGTGCCAGCAGTTCCGACCACCTAGGAAGCTATGGCTACACCTTC.

The chain has TRBV27 and TRBJ2-7, with no clear D. This CDR3 is 14 amino acids long. Trimming took 10 bases from V and 3 from J, leaving 19 bases between them. Germline lookup yields CDR1 MNHEY and CDR2 SMNVEV (reference sequence). CDR3 region: CANFPGEWNYEQYF. The CDR3 nucleotides are TGTGCCAACTTCCCGGGTGAGTGGAACTACGAGCAGTACTTC.

The chain employs TRBV5-1 and TRBJ1-2; 9 bases are shared with TRBD1. This CDR3 region has 14 residues. Germline loops: CDR1 SGHRS, CDR2 YFSETQ. The J segment lost 7 bases and the V segment lost 4 bases, leaving 8 bases of the junction unmatched. CDR3 nucleotide sequence: TGCGCCAGCAGCCCTGACAGGGGGAAAGGTGGCTACACCTTC. It translates to CASSPDRGKGGYTF. Full variable domain (rest looked up from reference TRBV5-1 and TRBJ1-2): KAGVTQTPRYLIKTRGQQVTLSCSPISGHRSVSWYQQTPGQGLQFLFEYFSETQRNKGNFPGRFSGRQFSNSRSEMNVSTLELGDSALYLCASSPDRGKGGYTFGSGTRLTVV.

This chain uses TRBV5-1 with TRBJ2-3, with TRBD2 matching over 11 bases. This CDR3 is 16 amino acids long. Germline assignment: CDR1 SGHRS and CDR2 YFSETQ. With 4 bases clipped from V and 4 bases from J, the junction kept 8 bases outside the gene matches. CDR3 nucleotides: TGCGCCAGCAGCATGATAGCGGGAGGGCCTGCAGATACGCAGTATTTT. This gives the protein CASSMIAGGPADTQYF.

A word on this clone: The junction and the germline gene differ at one end; a read error may be behind it. This chain joins TRBV7-2 and TRBJ2-6; tentatively, D is TRBD1 (6 bases). Germline CDR1 SGHTA, CDR2 FQGNSA. The CDR3 loop spans 14 amino acids. For the CDR3, the DNA is TGTGCCAGCAGCCCAGGGGTGACAGAGACCTCAATCAGTTTC. This gives the protein CASSPGVTETSISF.

The rearrangement joins TRBV18 to TRBJ2-7; weak D call: TRBD2 (6 bases). The V end was cut by 3 bases, the J end by 5 bases, with 8 bases between. The CDR3 loop spans 12 amino acids. Germline CDR1 and CDR2: KGHSH and LQKENI. CDR3 residues: CASSPGLHEQYF. CDR3 bases: TGTGCCAGCTCACCGGGACTCCACGAGCAGTACTTC. Full variable domain (rest looked up from reference TRBV18 and TRBJ2-7): NAGVMQNPRHLVRRRGQEARLRCSPMKGHSHVYWYRQLPEEGLKFMVYLQKENIIDESGMPKERFSAEFPKEGPSILRIQQVVRGDSAAYFCASSPGLHEQYFGPGTRLTVT.

The chain couples TRBV5-6 to TRBJ1-1; D is possibly TRBD1 (6 bases). The V and J ends lost 4 bases and 4 bases respectively, with 17 bases between them. This CDR3 comprises 15 residues. Germline CDR1 is SGHDT and CDR2 is YYEEEE. The CDR3 DNA follows: TGTGCCAGCAGCAAAGGGACAAGGTCTAGCACTGAAGCTTTCTTT. It translates to CASSKGTRSSTEAFF.

In nucleotides, the CDR3 is TGTGCCAGCAGCTCGCTCGGACAGGGCACAGATACGCAGTATTTT. This translates into CASSSLGQGTDTQYF. V usage is TRBV13 and J usage is TRBJ2-3; 7 bases are a match to TRBD1. The CDR3 is 15 residues long. Trimming cost V 4 bases and J 1 base; bases outside gene matches: 5. Germline V gene data show CDR1 as PRHDT and CDR2 as FYEKMQ (reference sequence).

The chain employs TRBV28 and TRBJ2-7, with a weak D call TRBD1 (6 bases). Germline V gene lookup returns CDR1 MDHEN and CDR2 SYDVKM. This CDR3 spans 13 amino acids. V was cut by 8 bases and J by 2 bases, with 13 bases left in between. CDR3 in amino acids: CASCRTAPYEQYF. CDR3 in DNA: TGTGCCAGCTGTAGGACAGCACCCTACGAGCAGTACTTC.

The chain couples TRBV5-1 to TRBJ1-4, with D possibly matching TRBD1 (5 bases). V was clipped by 2 bases and J by 5 bases, with 10 bases between them. CDR3 length: 14 amino acids. In germline, CDR1 is SGHRS, CDR2 YFSETQ. The CDR3 bases are TGCGCCAGCAGCTTCGGGGCGGGGAATGAAAAACTGTTTTTT. Amino acid sequence: CASSFGAGNEKLFF.

This clone was seen once. The CDR3 sequence is CASSEYGAGTSYF. In DNA, the CDR3 is TGCGCCAGCAGTGAGTACGGGGCGGGGACGTCGTACTTC. The V and J genes are TRBV10-2 and TRBJ2-7, with D possibly being TRBD2 (6 bases). The CDR3 spans 13 residues. V was pared by 1 base and J by 12 bases, with 16 bases between. Germline values: CDR1 WSHSY, CDR2 SAAADI.

This rearrangement joins TRBV6-6 to TRBJ1-5; TRBD1 agrees at 8 bases. The CDR3 sequence is 15 residues long. V trimming: 7 bases; J trimming: 2 bases; junction bases outside the gene matches: 7. Germline V lookup: CDR1 MNHNY, CDR2 SVGAGI (reference sequence). CDR3 sequence: CASKSETGGNQPQHF. CDR3 DNA: TGTGCCAGCAAGTCTGAGACAGGGGGCAATCAGCCCCAGCATTTT.

This chain joins TRBV25-1 and TRBJ1-1, with D tentatively TRBD1 (5 bases). V was shortened by 0 bases and J by 2 bases, with 10 bases between the two germline ends. The CDR3 runs 15 residues. Germline V gene data show CDR1 as MGHDK and CDR2 as SYGVNS. The CDR3 loop is CASSEYDSSNTEAFF. CDR3 bases: TGTGCCAGCAGTGAATATGACAGCTCCAACACTGAAGCTTTCTTT.

The rearrangement uses TRBV6-5 and TRBJ1-6; TRBD1 might be the D (6 bases). CDR1 and CDR2 from the germline V gene are MNHEY and SVGAGI. The V and J ends lost 2 bases and 8 bases respectively, with 13 bases between them. The CDR3 has 15 amino acids. DNA of the CDR3: TGTGCCAGCAGTTACAACACAGGGACGTATTCACCCCTCCACTTT. It is translated as CASSYNTGTYSPLHF.

This sequence joins TRBV5-1 and TRBJ1-1; 7 bases fit TRBD1. Unmatched junction bases numbered 5, after V lost 4 bases and J lost 2 bases. The V gene's germline CDR1 is SGHRS and CDR2 YFSETQ. CDR3 length: 14 amino acids. The CDR3 sequence: CASSTGVVNTEAFF. The CDR3 DNA follows: TGCGCCAGCAGCACAGGGGTTGTCAACACTGAAGCTTTCTTT.

The V call is TRBV27, the J call TRBJ2-1; 10 nucleotides match TRBD2. The CDR3 contains 13 residues. Per the germline V gene, CDR1 is MNHEY and CDR2 is SMNVEV (reference sequence). V shed 2 bases, J shed 16 bases, and the junction held 8 bases outside the gene matches. As DNA, the CDR3 is TGTGCCAGCAGTTTAGGTAGCGGGAGGCTATTTTTCTTC. It codes for CASSLGSGRLFFF.

The V gene is TRBV18, the J gene TRBJ1-5; D unclear. CDR1 is KGHSH, CDR2 LQKENI, per germline. V gave up 2 bases and J gave up 4 bases, with 9 bases separating them. This CDR3 region has 14 residues. CDR3 loop: CASSPISGNQPQHF. The CDR3 region has the DNA TGTGCCAGCTCACCAATAAGCGGGAATCAGCCCCAGCATTTT.

This clone was detected only a few times. The V call is TRBV5-4, the J call TRBJ2-2; D is perhaps TRBD2 (5 bases). V lost 3 bases and J 5 bases, leaving 14 bases between the germline ends. This CDR3 has 15 amino acids. Germline V gene data show CDR1 as SGHNT and CDR2 as YYREEE (reference sequence). The CDR3 DNA is TGTGCCAGCAGCTCCGACTATGGTAGGACCGGGGAGCTGTTTTTT. This encodes CASSSDYGRTGELFF. Together with reference TRBV5-4 and TRBJ2-2, the CDR3 gives the full variable domain: ETGVTQSPTHLIKTRGQQVTLRCSSQSGHNTVSWYQQALGQGPQFIFQYYREEENGRGNFPPRFSGLQFPNYSSELNVNALELDDSALYLCASSSDYGRTGELFFGEGSRLTVL.

A few counts support this clone. The chain combines TRBV23-1 with TRBJ2-3; TRBD1 matches 7 bases. TRBV23-1 is known as an ORF, though its function is uncertain. V shed 3 bases and J 2 bases; nucleotides not matched to a gene: 5. This CDR3 comprises 15 residues. Here the CDR3 reads CASSQWGQSTDTQYF. The CDR3 nucleotides are TGCGCCAGCAGTCAGTGGGGACAGTCCACAGATACGCAGTATTTT.

The V gene is TRBV6-6, the J gene TRBJ1-3; tentative D call: TRBD1 (5 bases). The CDR3 has 12 residues. The V and J ends lost 6 bases and 6 bases respectively, with 9 bases between them. CDR1 is MNHNY, CDR2 SVGAGI, per germline (reference sequence). The DNA of the CDR3 is TGTGCCAGCAGCCAGACAGAAAACACCATATATTTT. Translated, it gives CASSQTENTIYF.

V gene TRBV4-1 combines with J gene TRBJ1-5; 7 nucleotides line up with TRBD1. The CDR3 extends over 15 amino acids. V lost 4 bases and J lost 6; bases outside the gene matches: 9. From germline, CDR1 is MGHRA and CDR2 YSYEKL. The DNA for the CDR3 is TGCGCCAGCAGCCCCCGGACAGGCGGTGGTCAGCCCCAGCATTTT. Translating gives CASSPRTGGGQPQHF.